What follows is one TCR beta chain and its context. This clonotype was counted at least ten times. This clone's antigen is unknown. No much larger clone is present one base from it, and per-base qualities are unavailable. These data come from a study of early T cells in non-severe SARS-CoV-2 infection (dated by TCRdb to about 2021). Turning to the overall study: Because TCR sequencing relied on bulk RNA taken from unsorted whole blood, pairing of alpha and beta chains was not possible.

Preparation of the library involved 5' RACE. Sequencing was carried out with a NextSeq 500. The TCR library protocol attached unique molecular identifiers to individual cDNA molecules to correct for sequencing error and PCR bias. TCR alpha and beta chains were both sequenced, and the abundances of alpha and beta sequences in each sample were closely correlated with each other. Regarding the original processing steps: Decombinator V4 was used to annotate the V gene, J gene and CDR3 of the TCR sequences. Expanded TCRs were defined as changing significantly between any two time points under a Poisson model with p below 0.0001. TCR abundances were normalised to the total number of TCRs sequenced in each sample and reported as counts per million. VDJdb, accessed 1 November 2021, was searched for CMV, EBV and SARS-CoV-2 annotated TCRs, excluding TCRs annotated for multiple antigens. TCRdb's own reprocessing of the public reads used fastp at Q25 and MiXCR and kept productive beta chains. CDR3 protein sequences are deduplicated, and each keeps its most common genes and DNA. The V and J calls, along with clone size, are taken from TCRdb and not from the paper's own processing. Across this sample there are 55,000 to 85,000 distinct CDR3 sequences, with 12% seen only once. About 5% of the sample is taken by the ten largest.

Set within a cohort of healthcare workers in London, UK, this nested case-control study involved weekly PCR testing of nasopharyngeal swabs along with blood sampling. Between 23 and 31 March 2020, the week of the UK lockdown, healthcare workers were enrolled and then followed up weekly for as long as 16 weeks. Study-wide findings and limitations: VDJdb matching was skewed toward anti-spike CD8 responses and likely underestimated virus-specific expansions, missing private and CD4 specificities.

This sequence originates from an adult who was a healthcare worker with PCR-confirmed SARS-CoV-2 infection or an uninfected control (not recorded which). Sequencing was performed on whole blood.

The bases read TGTGCCAGTAGTATAAGGACAGGGCACTTCTATGGCTACACCTTC. Its coded protein is CASSIRTGHFYGYTF. Recombination linked TRBV19 to TRBJ1-2; the junction holds 8 bases that match TRBD1. From V the trimming removes 2 bases and from J it removes 4 bases, while the gene matches leave 6 bases of the junction unaccounted for. Taken from cysteine to phenylalanine, the CDR3 has 15 residues. Only the CDR3 DNA is retained, 45 bases long and in frame from the first base. CDR1 and CDR2, per the germline V gene (reference sequence), are LNHDA and SQIVND.